Following are 5 T cell receptor beta chains from one sample sequenced in a study of blood T cell repertoires in COVID-19. Data came from immunoSEQ multiplex PCR; TCRdb stores just in-frame clones and leaves some out. The table has around 300,000 clones, roughly 90% seen once. Material for sequencing was peripheral blood. The receptors stem from a woman aged 45-65 years with active or convalescent COVID-19.

The genes are TRBV7-9 and TRBJ2-5; TRBD2 matches at 8 bases. This CDR3 region has 13 residues. Trimming removed 5 bases from V and 2 bases from J; junction bases left unmatched: 1. The germline V gene encodes CDR1 SEHNR and CDR2 FQNEAQ (reference sequence). CDR3 sequence (DNA): TGTGCCAGCAGCCGCGGGGGGCAAGAGACCCAGTACTTC. This encodes CASSRGGQETQYF.

The chain joins TRBV14 to TRBJ1-4; a weak D match, TRBD1 (6 bases). Per the germline V gene, CDR1 is SGHDN and CDR2 is FVKESK. The CDR3 runs to 13 residues. The V end was cut by 3 bases, the J end by 6 bases, with 8 bases between. Here the CDR3 DNA reads TGTGCCAGCAGCCAGGGGGCTTATGAAAAACTGTTTTTT. Residues: CASSQGAYEKLFF.

The chain combines TRBV6-2 or TRBV6-3 with TRBJ2-7; 7 bases are a match to TRBD2. Trimming removed 0 bases from V and 9 bases from J; junction bases left unmatched: 8. Germline V gives CDR1 MNHEY, CDR2 SVGEGT. The CDR3 runs to 14 residues. CDR3 in DNA: TGTGCCAGCAGTTACTCGCCCAGGCCGGGGGGGCAGTACTTC. This encodes CASSYSPRPGGQYF.

The chain links TRBV30 to TRBJ2-2; TRBD1 aligns across 7 bases. J gave up 6 bases and V 1 base, and 8 bases lay outside the gene matches. This CDR3 spans 15 amino acids. Per the germline V gene, CDR1 is GTSNPN and CDR2 is SVGIG (reference sequence). CDR3 amino acids: CAWSGSGGTAGELFF. DNA of the CDR3: TGTGCCTGGAGTGGATCAGGGGGTACGGCCGGGGAGCTGTTTTTT. Drawing the rest from reference TRBV30 and TRBJ2-2, the complete variable domain is SQTIHQWPATLVQPVGSPLSLECTVEGTSNPNLYWYRQAAGRGLQLLFYSVGIGQISSEVPQNLSASRPQDRQFILSSKKLLLSDSGFYLCAWSGSGGTAGELFFGEGSRLTVL.

This clone was picked up one time. The rearrangement joins TRBV24-1 to TRBJ2-5; D gene unclear. Germline CDR1 KGHDR, CDR2 SFDVKD. This CDR3 has 15 amino acids. V was cut by 6 bases and J by 1 base, with 14 bases left in between. The CDR3 spells CATSQRQATQETQYF. The CDR3 DNA follows: TGTGCCACCAGTCAGCGTCAAGCGACCCAAGAGACCCAGTACTTC.